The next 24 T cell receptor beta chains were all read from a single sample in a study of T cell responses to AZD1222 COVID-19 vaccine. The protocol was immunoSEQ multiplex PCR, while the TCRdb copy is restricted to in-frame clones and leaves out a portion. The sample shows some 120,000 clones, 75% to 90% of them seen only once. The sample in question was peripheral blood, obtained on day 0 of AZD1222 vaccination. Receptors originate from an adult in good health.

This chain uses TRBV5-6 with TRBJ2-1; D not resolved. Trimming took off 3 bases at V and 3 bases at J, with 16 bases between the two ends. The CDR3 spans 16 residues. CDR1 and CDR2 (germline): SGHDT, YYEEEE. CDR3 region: CASSSPYIVSYNEQFF. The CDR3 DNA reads TGTGCCAGCAGCTCCCCGTACATAGTTAGCTACAATGAGCAGTTCTTC.

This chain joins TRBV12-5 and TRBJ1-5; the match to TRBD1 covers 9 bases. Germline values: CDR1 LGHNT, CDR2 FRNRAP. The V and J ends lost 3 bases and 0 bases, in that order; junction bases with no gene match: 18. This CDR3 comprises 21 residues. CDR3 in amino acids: CASGFYVSDRGGEFSNQPQHF. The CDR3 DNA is TGTGCTAGTGGTTTCTATGTATCGGACAGGGGTGGGGAATTTAGCAATCAGCCCCAGCATTTT.

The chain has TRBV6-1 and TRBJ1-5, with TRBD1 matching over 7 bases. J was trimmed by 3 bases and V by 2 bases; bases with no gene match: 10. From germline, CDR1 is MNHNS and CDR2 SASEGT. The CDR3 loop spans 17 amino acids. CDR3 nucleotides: TGTGCCAGCAGTGAATTTAGGGGGACAGACTACAATCAGCCCCAGCATTTT. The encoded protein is CASSEFRGTDYNQPQHF.

CDR3 bases: TGTGCCAGTACCCGGGGGGACACCAGTACCTACGAGCAGTACTTC. Encoded protein: CASTRGDTSTYEQYF. The chain carries TRBV19 and TRBJ2-7; TRBD2 might be the D (7 bases). There are 15 residues in the CDR3. Per germline, CDR1 LNHDA and CDR2 SQIVND (reference sequence). V was trimmed by 7 bases and J by 2 bases, leaving 18 bases between them.

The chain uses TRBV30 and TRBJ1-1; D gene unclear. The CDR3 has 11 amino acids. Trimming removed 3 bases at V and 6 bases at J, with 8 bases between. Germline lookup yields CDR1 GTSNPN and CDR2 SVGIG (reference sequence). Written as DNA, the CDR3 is TGTGCCTGGAGGAGAGTTTCTGAAGCTTTCTTT. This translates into CAWRRVSEAFF.

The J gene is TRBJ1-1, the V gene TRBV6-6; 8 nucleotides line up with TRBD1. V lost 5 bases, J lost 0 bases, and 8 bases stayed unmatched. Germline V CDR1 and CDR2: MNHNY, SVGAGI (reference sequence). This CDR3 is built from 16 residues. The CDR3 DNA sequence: TGTGCCAGCAGTCACGGGACAGGACAAATGAACACTGAAGCTTTCTTT. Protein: CASSHGTGQMNTEAFF.

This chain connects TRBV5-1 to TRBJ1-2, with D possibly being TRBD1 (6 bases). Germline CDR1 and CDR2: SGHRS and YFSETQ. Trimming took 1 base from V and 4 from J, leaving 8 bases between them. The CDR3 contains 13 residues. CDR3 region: CASSLTGTYGYTF. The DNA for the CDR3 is TGCGCCAGCAGCTTGACAGGGACCTATGGCTACACCTTC.

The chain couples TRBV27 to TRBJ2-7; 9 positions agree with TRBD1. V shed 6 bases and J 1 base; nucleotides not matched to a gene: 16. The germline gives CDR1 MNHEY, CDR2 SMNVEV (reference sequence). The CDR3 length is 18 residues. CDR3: CASRPGTHRGLRSYEQYF. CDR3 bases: TGTGCCAGCAGACCTGGCACTCACAGGGGGCTGAGGTCCTACGAGCAGTACTTC.

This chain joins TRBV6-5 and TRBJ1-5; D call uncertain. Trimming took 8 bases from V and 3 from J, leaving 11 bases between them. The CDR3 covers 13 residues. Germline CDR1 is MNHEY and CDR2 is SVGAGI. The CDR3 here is CASSVTTNQPQHF. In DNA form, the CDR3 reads TGTGCCAGCTCAGTGACAACCAATCAGCCCCAGCATTTT.

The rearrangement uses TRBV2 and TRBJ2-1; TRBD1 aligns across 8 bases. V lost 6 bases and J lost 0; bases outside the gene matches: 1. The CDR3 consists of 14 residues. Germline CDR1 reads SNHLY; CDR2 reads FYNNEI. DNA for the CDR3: TGTGCCAGCAGGGACAGGGTCTCCTACAATGAGCAGTTCTTC. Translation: CASRDRVSYNEQFF.

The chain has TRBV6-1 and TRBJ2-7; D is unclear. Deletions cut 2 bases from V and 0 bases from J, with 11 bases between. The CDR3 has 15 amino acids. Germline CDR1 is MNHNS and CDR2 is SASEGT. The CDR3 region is CASSEPPASSYEQYF. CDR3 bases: TGTGCCAGCAGTGAACCTCCGGCCAGCTCCTACGAGCAGTACTTC.

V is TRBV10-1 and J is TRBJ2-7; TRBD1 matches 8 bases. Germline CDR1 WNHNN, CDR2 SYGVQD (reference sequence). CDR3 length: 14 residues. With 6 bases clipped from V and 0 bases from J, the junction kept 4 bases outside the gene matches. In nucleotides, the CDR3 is TGCGCCAGCAGCCGGGACAGGTACTCCTACGAGCAGTACTTC. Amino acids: CASSRDRYSYEQYF.

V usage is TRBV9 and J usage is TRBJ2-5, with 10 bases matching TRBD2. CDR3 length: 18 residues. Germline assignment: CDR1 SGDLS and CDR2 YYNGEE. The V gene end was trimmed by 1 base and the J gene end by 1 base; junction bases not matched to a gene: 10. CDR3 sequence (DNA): TGTGCCAGCAGCGTACGCTGGGATAGCGGGGGGCCCCAAGAGACCCAGTACTTC. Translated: CASSVRWDSGGPQETQYF.

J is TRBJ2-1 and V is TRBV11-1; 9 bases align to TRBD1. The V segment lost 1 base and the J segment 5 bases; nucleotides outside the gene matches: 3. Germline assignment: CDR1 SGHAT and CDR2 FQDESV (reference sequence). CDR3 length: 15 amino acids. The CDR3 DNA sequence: TGTGCCAGCAGCTTAGGGGGGACAGGGAACAATGAGCAGTTCTTC. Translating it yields CASSLGGTGNNEQFF.

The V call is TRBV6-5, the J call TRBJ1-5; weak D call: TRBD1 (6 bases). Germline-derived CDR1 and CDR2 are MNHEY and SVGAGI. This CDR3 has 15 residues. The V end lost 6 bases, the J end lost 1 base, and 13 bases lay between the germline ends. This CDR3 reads CASRIQGWSNQPQHF. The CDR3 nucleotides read TGTGCCAGCAGGATACAGGGTTGGAGCAATCAGCCCCAGCATTTT.

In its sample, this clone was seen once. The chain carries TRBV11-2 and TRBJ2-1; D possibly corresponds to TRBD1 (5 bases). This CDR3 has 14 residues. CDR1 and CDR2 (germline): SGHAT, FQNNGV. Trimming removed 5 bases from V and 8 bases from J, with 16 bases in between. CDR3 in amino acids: CASSRGHSSYEQFF. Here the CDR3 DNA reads TGTGCCAGCAGCAGGGGCCACTCATCTTATGAGCAGTTCTTC.

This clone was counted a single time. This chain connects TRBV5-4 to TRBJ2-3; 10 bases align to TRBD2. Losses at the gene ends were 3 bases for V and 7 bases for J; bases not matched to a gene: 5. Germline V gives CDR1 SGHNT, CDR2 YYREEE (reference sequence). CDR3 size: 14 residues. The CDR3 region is CASSSSGGANTQYF. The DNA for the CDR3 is TGTGCCAGCAGCTCAAGCGGGGGGGCGAATACGCAGTATTTT.

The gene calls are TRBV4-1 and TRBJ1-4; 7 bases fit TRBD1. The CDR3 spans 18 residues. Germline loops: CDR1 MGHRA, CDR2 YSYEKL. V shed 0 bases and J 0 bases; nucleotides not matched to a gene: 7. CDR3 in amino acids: CASSQDNPGQSTNEKLFF. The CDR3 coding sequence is TGCGCCAGCAGCCAAGATAATCCGGGACAGTCAACTAATGAAAAACTGTTTTTT.

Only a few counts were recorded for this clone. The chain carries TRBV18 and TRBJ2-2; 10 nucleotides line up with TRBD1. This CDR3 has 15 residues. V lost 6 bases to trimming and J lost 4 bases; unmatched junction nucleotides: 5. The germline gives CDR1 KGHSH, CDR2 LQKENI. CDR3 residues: CASSRTGGVTGELFF. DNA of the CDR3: TGTGCCAGCTCCCGGACAGGGGGTGTCACCGGGGAGCTGTTTTTT.

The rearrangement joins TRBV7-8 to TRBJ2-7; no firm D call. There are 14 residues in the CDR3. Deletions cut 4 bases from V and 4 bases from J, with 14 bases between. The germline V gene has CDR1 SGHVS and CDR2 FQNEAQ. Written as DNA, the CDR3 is TGTGCCAGCAGCTCCAAGGGCCTGGGGTACGAGCAGTACTTC. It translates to CASSSKGLGYEQYF.

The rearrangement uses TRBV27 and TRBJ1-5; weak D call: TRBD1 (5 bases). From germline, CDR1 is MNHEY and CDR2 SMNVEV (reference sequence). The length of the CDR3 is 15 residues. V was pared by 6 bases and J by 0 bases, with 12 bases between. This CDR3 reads CASRLRADSNQPQHF. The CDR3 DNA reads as TGTGCCAGCAGACTCAGGGCTGATAGCAATCAGCCCCAGCATTTT.

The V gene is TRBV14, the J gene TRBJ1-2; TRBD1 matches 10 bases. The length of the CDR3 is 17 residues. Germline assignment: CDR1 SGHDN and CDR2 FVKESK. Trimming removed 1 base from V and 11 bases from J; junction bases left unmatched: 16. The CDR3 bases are TGTGCCAGCAGCCAAGTCGATTGGGGACAGGGGACTGGGGGATACACCTTC. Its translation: CASSQVDWGQGTGGYTF.

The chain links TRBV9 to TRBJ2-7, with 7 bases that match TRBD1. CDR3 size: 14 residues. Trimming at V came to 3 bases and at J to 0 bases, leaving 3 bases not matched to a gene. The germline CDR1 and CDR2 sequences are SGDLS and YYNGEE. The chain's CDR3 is CASSGRDSSYEQYF. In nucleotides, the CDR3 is TGTGCCAGCAGCGGCCGGGACAGCTCCTACGAGCAGTACTTC.

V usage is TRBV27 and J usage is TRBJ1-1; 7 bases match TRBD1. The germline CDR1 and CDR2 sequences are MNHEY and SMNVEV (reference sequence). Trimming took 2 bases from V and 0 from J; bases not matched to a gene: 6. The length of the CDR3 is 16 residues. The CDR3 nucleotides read TGTGCCAGCAGTTTAAGGTCGACAGGGATGAACACTGAAGCTTTCTTT. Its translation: CASSLRSTGMNTEAFF.